Listed below are T cell receptor beta chains from one sample, sequenced in a study of blood T cell repertoires in COVID-19. TCRdb keeps only in-frame clones here, not all; method: immunoSEQ multiplex PCR. The table records about 370,000 clones, more than 70% of them present only once. Sequenced material: peripheral blood. These receptor sequences come from a woman aged 30 to 39 with COVID-19, enrolled during active disease. Both conserved end residues are part of each CDR3. D genes are given only for firm matches. The size field is filled for only some rows; it gives once, few, many or a size class.

V,D,size,J,CDR3,DNA
TRBV11-1,TRBD1,once,TRBJ2-7,CASSPRTGTGGTRQYF,TGTGCCAGCAGCCCTAGGACCGGGACAGGGGGCACCCGGCAGTACTTC
TRBV6-5,.,.,TRBJ1-2,CASSYSLTLGGYTF,TGTGCCAGCAGTTACAGCCTGACGCTCGGGGGCTACACCTTC
TRBV2,.,.,TRBJ2-2,CASSVQNTGELFF,TGTGCCAGCAGTGTACAGAACACCGGGGAGCTGTTTTTT
TRBV7-9,.,.,TRBJ2-5,CASSLRGETQYF,TGTGCCAGCAGCTTACGGGGAGAGACCCAGTACTTC
TRBV6-5,TRBD2,.,TRBJ2-5,CASSRLAGGPETQYF,TGTGCCAGCAGCCGGCTAGCGGGGGGGCCCGAGACCCAGTACTTC
TRBV5-1,TRBD2,.,TRBJ2-1,CASSLGGTSGINEQFF,TGCGCCAGCAGCTTGGGAGGGACTAGCGGGATCAATGAGCAGTTCTTC
TRBV4-1,TRBD1,.,TRBJ1-2,CASSLGPGQGNYGYTF,TGCGCCAGCAGCCTAGGGCCGGGACAGGGAAACTATGGCTACACCTTC
TRBV11-3,.,once,TRBJ1-5,CASSLGRDQPQHF,TGTGCCAGCAGCCTAGGCAGGGATCAGCCCCAGCATTTT
TRBV6-6,.,.,TRBJ1-5,CASSYRGQLGNQPQHF,TGTGCCAGCAGTTACCGAGGACAGTTGGGCAATCAGCCCCAGCATTTT
TRBV4-1,.,.,TRBJ1-2,CASSRAAINYGYTF,TGCGCCAGCAGCCGGGCCGCAATAAACTATGGCTACACCTTC
TRBV7-2,.,.,TRBJ1-4,CASGGPGGLGEKLFF,TGTGCCAGCGGGGGTCCGGGGGGCCTTGGTGAAAAACTGTTTTTT
TRBV10-3,TRBD2,.,TRBJ2-3,CAISESYGLGTDTQYF,TGTGCCATCAGTGAGTCGTATGGACTAGGAACAGATACGCAGTATTTT
TRBV4-1,TRBD1,once,TRBJ1-2,CASSHPDRETSGYTF,TGCGCCAGCAGCCATCCGGACAGGGAAACCTCTGGCTACACCTTC
TRBV28,TRBD2,once,TRBJ2-5,CASSSAGPQETQYF,TGTGCCAGCAGCTCAGCGGGACCCCAAGAGACCCAGTACTTC
TRBV15,TRBD2,.,TRBJ2-3,CATSRLAGGSTDTQYF,TGTGCCACCAGCAGGTTAGCGGGAGGTTCCACAGATACGCAGTATTTT
TRBV6-2/TRBV6-3,TRBD2,.,TRBJ2-7,CASSANRGVDYEQYF,TGTGCCAGCAGTGCTAACCGGGGGGTGGACTACGAGCAGTACTTC
TRBV9,TRBD2,.,TRBJ2-7,CASSVGLAGPSYEQYF,TGTGCCAGCAGCGTAGGACTAGCGGGTCCCTCCTACGAGCAGTACTTC
TRBV18,TRBD1,.,TRBJ1-3,CASSPPATGTGNTIYF,TGTGCCAGCTCACCACCGGCGACAGGGACTGGAAACACCATATATTTT
TRBV19,.,.,TRBJ1-4,CASKQNPTNEKLFF,TGTGCCAGTAAACAAAATCCGACTAATGAAAAACTGTTTTTT
TRBV12-3/TRBV12-4,.,.,TRBJ2-3,CATHTDTQYF,TGTGCCACCCACACAGATACGCAGTATTTT
TRBV6-5,TRBD2,.,TRBJ2-1,CASSYLREGGDNEQFF,TGTGCCAGCAGTTACTTGCGGGAGGGCGGCGACAATGAGCAGTTCTTC
TRBV7-2,TRBD1,.,TRBJ2-3,CASSSRQGRPDTQYF,TGTGCCAGCAGCTCCAGACAGGGGAGGCCAGATACGCAGTATTTT
TRBV2,TRBD1,.,TRBJ1-1,CASRWGQGAHLNTEAFF,TGTGCCAGCCGTTGGGGACAGGGGGCGCATCTTAACACTGAAGCTTTCTTT
TRBV4-3,.,.,TRBJ2-3,CASSQADSNTDTQYF,TGCGCCAGCAGCCAAGCAGACAGTAACACAGATACGCAGTATTTT
TRBV6-5,.,.,TRBJ1-6,CASSYGPVGNSPLHF,TGTGCCAGCAGTTACGGGCCAGTTGGGAATTCACCCCTCCACTTT
TRBV9,.,.,TRBJ2-3,CASSVGGQTRSPDTQYF,TGTGCCAGCAGCGTAGGGGGGCAGACTCGGAGCCCAGATACGCAGTATTTT
TRBV7-9,.,.,TRBJ2-6,CASSISPSGANVLTF,TGTGCCAGCTCCATCTCCCCCTCTGGGGCCAACGTCCTGACTTTC
TRBV15,.,.,TRBJ2-3,CATSRDPGVWKDTQYF,TGTGCCACCAGCAGAGATCCGGGGGTCTGGAAAGATACGCAGTATTTT
TRBV5-5,.,.,TRBJ1-1,CASSLPLRKTEAFF,TGTGCCAGCAGCTTGCCTCTCAGGAAAACTGAAGCTTTCTTT
TRBV29-1,TRBD1,.,TRBJ1-2,CSVVQGAGGYTF,TGCAGCGTTGTACAGGGGGCAGGTGGCTACACCTTC
TRBV4-2,TRBD1,.,TRBJ2-7,CASSQEGNRGYEQYF,TGTGCCAGCAGCCAAGAAGGCAACAGGGGCTACGAGCAGTACTTC
TRBV19,TRBD1,.,TRBJ1-4,CASSINPGQGSTNEKLFF,TGTGCCAGTAGTATTAATCCCGGACAGGGTTCAACTAATGAAAAACTGTTTTTT
TRBV7-8,.,.,TRBJ2-6,CASRRGSGFGANVLTF,TGTGCCAGCAGACGAGGGTCAGGATTTGGAGCCAACGTCCTGACTTTC
TRBV5-8,TRBD2,once,TRBJ2-1,CASSADRRRRGGGEFF,TGTGCCAGCAGTGCCGACCGGCGACGGCGGGGGGGCGGCGAGTTCTTC
TRBV5-1,.,.,TRBJ1-1,CASSRRQLNTEAFF,TGCGCCAGCAGCAGGCGACAGTTGAACACTGAAGCTTTCTTT